This passage covers 2 T cell receptor beta chains from one sample sequenced in a study of blood T cell repertoires in COVID-19. Some clones are missing from TCRdb's copy, which holds only in-frame ones; the method was immunoSEQ multiplex PCR. The repertoire holds a few hundred thousand clones, with roughly 88% as singletons. Sample: PBMCs or T cells enriched from blood (not recorded which). The receptor set was obtained from a man aged 25-45 years who had recovered from COVID-19.

The chain employs TRBV5-4 and TRBJ2-1; D is possibly TRBD2 (6 bases). V was trimmed by 1 base and J by 6 bases, leaving 11 bases between them. Germline CDR1 and CDR2: SGHNT and YYREEE (reference sequence). The CDR3 loop spans 14 amino acids. In DNA form, the CDR3 reads TGTGCCAGCAGCTTGCGGAGGGTCGGCAATGAGCAGTTCTTC. This encodes CASSLRRVGNEQFF.

The chain is built from TRBV18 and TRBJ2-1; maybe TRBD2 (5 bases). The V gene's germline CDR1 is KGHSH and CDR2 LQKENI. Trimming took 5 bases from V and 9 from J, leaving 20 bases between them. This CDR3 is 15 amino acids long. The CDR3 DNA follows: TGTGCCAGCTCATCGGACTCCTCCGGGCGTGGTGAGCAGTTCTTC. Translating it yields CASSSDSSGRGEQFF. Using reference TRBV18 and TRBJ2-1 for the parts outside the CDR3, the full variable domain is NAGVMQNPRHLVRRRGQEARLRCSPMKGHSHVYWYRQLPEEGLKFMVYLQKENIIDESGMPKERFSAEFPKEGPSILRIQQVVRGDSAAYFCASSSDSSGRGEQFFGPGTRLTVL.